The text below deals with one TCR beta chain. The data stem from a study of blood T cell repertoires in COVID-19. Original data processing: Amplification from reference gene primers served as the basis for estimated nucleated cell counts. Assay: immunoSEQ multiplex PCR; the TCRdb copy retains only in-frame clones and omits some. That table supplies the V and J calls and clone size; D and trimming were determined from the DNA. The sample includes around 450,000 clones, about 89% of them seen just once. The CDR3 totals 16 residues. The junction had 10 bases not matched to a gene; V was cut back by 3 bases and J by 4 bases. Germline CDR1 is GTSNPN and CDR2 is SVGIG (reference sequence).

The TCR comes from a woman younger than 45 with acute or convalescent COVID-19. The V and J genes are TRBV30 and TRBJ1-3; 9 positions agree with TRBD1. Sequencing was performed on peripheral blood. The CDR3 loop is CAWSELWTGEGNTIYF. In DNA form, the CDR3 reads TGTGCCTGGAGCGAACTGTGGACAGGGGAAGGAAACACCATATATTTT.